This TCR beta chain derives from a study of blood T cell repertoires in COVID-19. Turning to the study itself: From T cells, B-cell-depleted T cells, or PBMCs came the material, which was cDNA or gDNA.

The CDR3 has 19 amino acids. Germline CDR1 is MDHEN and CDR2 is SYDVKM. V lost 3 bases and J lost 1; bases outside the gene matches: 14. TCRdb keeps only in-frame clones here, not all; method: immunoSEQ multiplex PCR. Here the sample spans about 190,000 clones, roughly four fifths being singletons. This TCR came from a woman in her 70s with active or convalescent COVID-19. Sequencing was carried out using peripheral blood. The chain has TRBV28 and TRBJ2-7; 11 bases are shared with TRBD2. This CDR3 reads CASSFSLSLTSGISYEQYF. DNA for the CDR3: TGTGCCAGCAGTTTCTCCCTGTCCCTGACTAGCGGGATTTCCTACGAGCAGTACTTC. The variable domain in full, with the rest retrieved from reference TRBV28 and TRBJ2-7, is DVKVTQSSRYLVKRTGEKVFLECVQDMDHENMFWYRQDPGLGLRLIYFSYDVKMKEKGDIPEGYSVSREKKERFSLILESASTNQTSMYLCASSFSLSLTSGISYEQYFGPGTRLTVT.